Here is one T cell receptor (beta chain) with its context. What it recognizes is unknown. This CDR3 spans 15 amino acids. Germline V CDR1 and CDR2: SGHTA, FQGNSA. The sample belongs to a study of monozygotic twins with inflammatory bowel disease. Points from the study as a whole: A single strong IBD-associated signal or clonotype was not supported by the findings. Using the inverse Simpson index, IBD patients had lower TCRbeta diversity than healthy co-twins.

TCR libraries each used about 3.5 ug of total RNA. TCRdb re-called the 5' RACE reads; one entry per CDR3 protein, DNA not given. Across fewer than 350,000 distinct CDR3 sequences, the top ten clones capture approximately 2% of the sample. The source of this sequence is a human donor with ulcerative colitis or Crohn's disease, or a healthy co-twin of an affected twin (not recorded which). V is TRBV7-2 and J is TRBJ1-1; the TCRdb D gene call, TRBD1, has no DNA to confirm it. The sample taken for sequencing was blood. The CDR3 sequence: CASSSKRTGGIEAFF.